This TCR beta chain stems from a study of blood T cell repertoires in COVID-19. Study as a whole: Acute and convalescent COVID-19 specimens originated in the United States, Italy and Spain. Nucleic acid was either cDNA or gDNA, and it came from T cells, B-cell-depleted T cells, or PBMCs.

Authors' processing steps: Reference gene primer amplification yielded estimated nucleated cell counts. This table comes from immunoSEQ multiplex PCR, and its TCRdb copy is limited to in-frame clones, with some not included. Clone size and V and J calls were adopted from that table, with D and trimming inferred from the DNA. The sample has tens of thousands of clones, 65% to 85% seen once; the top ten hold about 1.6%. From germline, CDR1 is SQVTM and CDR2 ANQGSEA. V lost 4 bases and J lost 9, with 8 bases in between. The CDR3 extends over 10 amino acids. This clone was found once. The V gene is TRBV29-1, the J gene TRBJ2-3, with a tentative D call TRBD2 (5 bases). The sequencing sample was made of peripheral blood. The TCR sequence derives from a man in his forties or fifties with acute or convalescent COVID-19. In DNA form, the CDR3 reads TGCAGCGTTGCGAGGGAGACGCAGTATTTT. Translating gives CSVARETQYF.